The clone carrying this T cell receptor (beta chain) was found once. The sample belongs to a study of blood T cell repertoires in COVID-19. Across the study: COVID-19 samples from acute and convalescent phases originated in the United States, Italy and Spain. From T cells, B-cell-depleted T cells, or PBMCs came the material, which was cDNA or gDNA.

Under the authors' procedure: Reference gene primer amplification in the assay estimated nucleated cell counts. The repertoire was sequenced with immunoSEQ multiplex PCR; TCRdb's copy has only in-frame clones and lacks some. The V and J calls and clone size were taken over from that table, and D and trimming were inferred from the DNA. The sample has 100,000 or so clones; about 87% are singletons. Germline assignment: CDR1 LNHDA and CDR2 SQIVND (reference sequence). V lost 7 bases and J 0 bases, leaving 18 bases between the germline ends. CDR3 length equals 16 residues. The origin of this receptor is a man aged 60 to 75 with acute or convalescent COVID-19. Sample: peripheral blood. This chain uses TRBV19 with TRBJ1-2, with D perhaps matching TRBD1 (6 bases). The CDR3 sequence is CASTSKGQLANYGYTF. The DNA of the CDR3 is TGTGCCAGTACCAGTAAGGGACAACTAGCTAACTATGGCTACACCTTC. Drawing the rest from reference TRBV19 and TRBJ1-2, the complete variable domain is DGGITQSPKYLFRKEGQNVTLSCEQNLNHDAMYWYRQDPGQGLRLIYYSQIVNDFQKGDIAEGYSVSREKKESFPLTVTSAQKNPTAFYLCASTSKGQLANYGYTFGSGTRLTVV.